The next 17 T cell receptor beta chains were all read from a single sample in a study of immune evolution from preneoplasia to lung adenocarcinoma. Repertoires were generated with immunoSEQ multiplex PCR, while TCRdb's copy carries only in-frame clones and drops some. The sample contains several thousand clones, approximately 80% of which appear only once. The sample comprised FFPE minimally invasive lung adenocarcinoma tissue. All receptors derive from a person aged 50 to 70 with lung adenocarcinoma.

V usage is TRBV14 and J usage is TRBJ2-1, with D perhaps assigned TRBD1 or TRBD2 (5 bases each). V dropped 3 bases and J dropped 7 bases, with 7 bases sitting between them. The CDR3 is made up of 12 amino acids. Germline loops: CDR1 SGHDN, CDR2 FVKESK. Here the CDR3 DNA reads TGTGCCAGCAGCCATTGGGGGAATGAGCAGTTCTTC. This codes for CASSHWGNEQFF.

The genes are TRBV5-1 and TRBJ1-2; D not certain. Trimming pared 4 bases from V and 2 bases from J, leaving 9 bases between. Germline assignment: CDR1 SGHRS and CDR2 YFSETQ. CDR3 size: 13 residues. CDR3 protein: CASSAGENYGYTF. In DNA, the CDR3 is TGCGCCAGCAGCGCCGGGGAAAACTATGGCTACACCTTC.

The V gene is TRBV30, the J gene TRBJ2-3; D is possibly TRBD1 (5 bases). The germline gives CDR1 GTSNPN, CDR2 SVGIG (reference sequence). This CDR3 is 16 amino acids long. V was shortened by 0 bases and J by 1 base, with 14 bases between the two germline ends. CDR3 nucleotides: TGTGCCTGGAGTGTATGGGGATTCAGGGGCACAGATACGCAGTATTTT. As protein: CAWSVWGFRGTDTQYF.

Concerning this clone itself: At one end, the junction sequence differs from germline, possibly due to a read error. The genes are TRBV7-9 and TRBJ1-2; 8 bases match TRBD1. This CDR3 is built from 14 residues. Germline assignment: CDR1 SEHNR and CDR2 FQNEAQ (reference sequence). CDR3 in amino acids: CASSAGQGNNGYTF. Written as DNA, the CDR3 is TGTGCCAGCAGCGCTGGACAGGGTAACAATGGCTACACCTTC.

The chain couples TRBV30 to TRBJ2-2; 13 nucleotides match TRBD2. CDR1 is GTSNPN and CDR2 is SVGIG in the germline V gene (reference sequence). V dropped 6 bases and J dropped 4; count of bases not matched to a gene: 5. The CDR3 consists of 15 residues. The CDR3 nucleotides are TGTGCCTGCGCGGGACTAGCGGGATTCACCGGGGAGCTGTTTTTT. Translated, it gives CACAGLAGFTGELFF.

The genes are TRBV19 and TRBJ1-2; tentative D call: TRBD1 (6 bases). CDR3 size: 15 residues. Trimming cost V 7 bases and J 1 base, with 16 bases left between them. Germline V CDR1 and CDR2: LNHDA, SQIVND (reference sequence). CDR3 nucleotide sequence: TGTGCCAGTACCGGGGGGCAGAAGTTTAACTATGGCTACACCTTC. This codes for CASTGGQKFNYGYTF.

The gene calls are TRBV6-5 and TRBJ2-7, with no clear D. This CDR3 spans 13 amino acids. V lost 7 bases and J lost 5, with 15 bases in between. Germline CDR1 MNHEY, CDR2 SVGAGI. CDR3 coding DNA: TGTGCCAGCAAGAAAAGTTCAGGTGACGAGCAGTACTTC. Protein product: CASKKSSGDEQYF.

The rearrangement joins TRBV6-1 to TRBJ2-7; 11 bases are a match to TRBD1. After removal of 2 bases from V and 6 bases from J, the junction contained 9 bases not matched to a gene. The CDR3 contains 16 residues. Germline CDR1 is MNHNS and CDR2 is SASEGT. In nucleotides, the CDR3 is TGTGCCAGCAGTGAAAAACCCGGGACAGGGGGTTTCGAGCAGTACTTC. Translating it yields CASSEKPGTGGFEQYF.

This clone came up a few times. The V and J genes are TRBV6-6 and TRBJ1-5, with D possibly matching TRBD1 (6 bases). CDR1 MNHNY and CDR2 SVGAGI come from the germline V gene (reference sequence). This CDR3 has 15 residues. V lost 2 bases and J lost 7, with 15 bases in between. The CDR3 region is CASSYGVGADQPQHF. CDR3 DNA: TGTGCCAGCAGTTACGGGGTGGGGGCAGACCAGCCCCAGCATTTT.

The J gene is TRBJ2-2, the V gene TRBV2; D is uncertain. V was trimmed by 7 bases and J by 4 bases, leaving 13 bases between them. Germline V gene sequence: CDR1 SNHLY, CDR2 FYNNEI. This CDR3 contains 14 residues. CDR3 sequence reads: CASNPRVSTGELFF. Written as DNA, the CDR3 is TGTGCCAGCAATCCCCGAGTTAGCACCGGGGAGCTGTTTTTT.

The chain uses TRBV28 and TRBJ1-1, with D possibly TRBD1 on 5 matching bases. This CDR3 is 17 amino acids long. The V and J ends lost 5 bases and 0 bases respectively, with 19 bases between them. Germline loops: CDR1 MDHEN, CDR2 SYDVKM. In DNA, the CDR3 is TGTGCCAGCAGTGTCCTCAACCGGGGACTTATGAACACTGAAGCTTTCTTT. As protein: CASSVLNRGLMNTEAFF.

The chain combines TRBV7-9 with TRBJ1-2, with TRBD1 matching 9 bases. This CDR3 spans 15 amino acids. Germline lookup yields CDR1 SEHNR and CDR2 FQNEAQ (reference sequence). Trimming cost V 6 bases and J 4 bases; bases outside gene matches: 9. For the CDR3, the DNA is TGTGCCAGCAGACGCAACGGGACAGGGACCTATGGCTACACCTTC. Translation: CASRRNGTGTYGYTF.

The V call is TRBV5-1, the J call TRBJ1-5, with a possible D match to TRBD1 (6 bases). Germline-derived CDR1 and CDR2 are SGHRS and YFSETQ. The V end was cut by 4 bases, the J end by 4 bases, with 12 bases between. The CDR3 length is 14 residues. The CDR3 DNA is TGCGCCAGCAGCCCGGGGACATCTAATCAGCCCCAGCATTTT. Protein: CASSPGTSNQPQHF.

The genes are TRBV9 and TRBJ2-5; weak D call: TRBD2 (5 bases). Trimming shortened V by 4 bases and J by 5 bases, and 6 bases separated the two germline ends. The CDR3 is 11 amino acids. The V gene's germline CDR1 is SGDLS and CDR2 YYNGEE. The CDR3 nucleotides read TGTGCCAGCAGCCGCGGGGAGACCCAGTACTTC. Translation: CASSRGETQYF.

This clone was seen only once. The gene calls are TRBV27 and TRBJ1-1; D ambiguous. Germline lookup yields CDR1 MNHEY and CDR2 SMNVEV (reference sequence). V was shortened by 6 bases and J by 2 bases, with 19 bases between the two germline ends. This CDR3 has 16 residues. DNA of the CDR3: TGTGCCAGCAGACAATTGGAGGGAATTGGTAACACTGAAGCTTTCTTT. Translating gives CASRQLEGIGNTEAFF.

The chain uses TRBV9 and TRBJ1-3, with 9 bases fitting TRBD1. Germline values: CDR1 SGDLS, CDR2 YYNGEE. CDR3 size: 14 residues. After removal of 4 bases from V and 6 bases from J, the junction contained 5 bases not matched to a gene. The CDR3 spells CASSTRQGENTIYF. The DNA for the CDR3 is TGTGCCAGCAGCACCCGACAGGGGGAAAACACCATATATTTT.

CDR3 coding DNA: TGTGCCAGCAGCTTAGGTTACAATGAGCAGTTCTTC. Encoded protein: CASSLGYNEQFF. The chain joins TRBV7-8 to TRBJ2-1; D is uncertain. Trimming cost V 1 base and J 4 bases, with 2 bases left between them. Germline V gene lookup returns CDR1 SGHVS and CDR2 FQNEAQ. CDR3 length: 12 residues.